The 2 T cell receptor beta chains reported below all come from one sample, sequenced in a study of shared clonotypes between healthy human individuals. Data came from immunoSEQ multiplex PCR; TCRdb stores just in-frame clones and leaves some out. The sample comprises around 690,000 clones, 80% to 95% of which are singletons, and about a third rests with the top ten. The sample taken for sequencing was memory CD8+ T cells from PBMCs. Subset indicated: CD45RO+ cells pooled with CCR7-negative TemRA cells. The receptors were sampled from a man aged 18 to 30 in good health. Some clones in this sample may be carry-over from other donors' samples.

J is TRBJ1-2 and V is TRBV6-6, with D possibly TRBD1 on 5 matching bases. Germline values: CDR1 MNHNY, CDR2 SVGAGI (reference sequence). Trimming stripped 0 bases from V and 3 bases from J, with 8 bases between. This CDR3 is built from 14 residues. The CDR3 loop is CASSYSGVDYGYTF. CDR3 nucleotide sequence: TGTGCCAGCAGTTACTCAGGGGTCGACTATGGCTACACCTTC.

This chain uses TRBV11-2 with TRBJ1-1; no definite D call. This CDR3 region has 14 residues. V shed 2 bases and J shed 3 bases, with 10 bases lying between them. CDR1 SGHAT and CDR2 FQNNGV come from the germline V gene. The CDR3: CASSLSLRYTEAFF. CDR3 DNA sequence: TGTGCCAGCAGCTTATCTTTACGCTACACTGAAGCTTTCTTT.